Listed here are 3 T cell receptor beta chains from one sample, sequenced in a study of cytomegalovirus exposure and HLA in healthy donors. The primer mix had 60 Vbeta and 13 Jbeta primers. Clones were read by immunoSEQ multiplex PCR, and TCRdb kept only the in-frame ones, dropping some. The sample has approximately 86,000 clones, just over 70% seen once; the top ten hold around 8.4%. Input material: PBMCs. These receptor sequences come from a man aged 55 to 69 in good health and CMV-seronegative.

This chain connects TRBV7-6 to TRBJ2-7; weak D call: TRBD2 (6 bases). Germline-derived CDR1 and CDR2 are SGHVS and FNYEAQ. This CDR3 spans 14 amino acids. Trimming took off 1 base at V and 7 bases at J, with 14 bases between the two ends. Written as DNA, the CDR3 is TGTGCCAGCAGCTTAGACTCAGAACGGGGGGAGCAGTACTTC. It is translated as CASSLDSERGEQYF.

This chain uses TRBV6-5 with TRBJ2-7, with 7 bases matching TRBD1. The germline gives CDR1 MNHEY, CDR2 SVGAGI. V gave up 6 bases and J gave up 4 bases; unmatched junction bases: 9. The CDR3 runs 14 residues. The CDR3 DNA follows: TGTGCCAGCAGCTCTGGACAGGCGTCTTACGAGCAGTACTTC. Residues: CASSSGQASYEQYF.

The chain has TRBV5-6 and TRBJ2-1; 9 nucleotides agree with TRBD1. CDR3 length equals 16 residues. Germline-derived CDR1 and CDR2 are SGHDT and YYEEEE. Trimming cost V 4 bases and J 0 bases; bases outside gene matches: 5. This CDR3 reads CASSPGQGSSYNEQFF. The CDR3, as DNA: TGTGCCAGCAGCCCGGGACAGGGCAGCTCCTACAATGAGCAGTTCTTC.